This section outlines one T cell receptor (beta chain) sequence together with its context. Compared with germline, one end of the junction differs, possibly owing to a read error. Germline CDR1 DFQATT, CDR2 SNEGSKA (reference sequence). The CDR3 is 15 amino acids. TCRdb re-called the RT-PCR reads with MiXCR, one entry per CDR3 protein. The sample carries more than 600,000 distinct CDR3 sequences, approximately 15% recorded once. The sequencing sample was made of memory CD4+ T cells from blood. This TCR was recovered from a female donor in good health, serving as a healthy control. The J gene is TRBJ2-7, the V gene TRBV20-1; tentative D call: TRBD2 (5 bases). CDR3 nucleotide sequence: TGCAGTGCTGGAGATCGACGGGGATTCTCCTACGAGCAGTACTTC. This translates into CSAGDRRGFSYEQYF.